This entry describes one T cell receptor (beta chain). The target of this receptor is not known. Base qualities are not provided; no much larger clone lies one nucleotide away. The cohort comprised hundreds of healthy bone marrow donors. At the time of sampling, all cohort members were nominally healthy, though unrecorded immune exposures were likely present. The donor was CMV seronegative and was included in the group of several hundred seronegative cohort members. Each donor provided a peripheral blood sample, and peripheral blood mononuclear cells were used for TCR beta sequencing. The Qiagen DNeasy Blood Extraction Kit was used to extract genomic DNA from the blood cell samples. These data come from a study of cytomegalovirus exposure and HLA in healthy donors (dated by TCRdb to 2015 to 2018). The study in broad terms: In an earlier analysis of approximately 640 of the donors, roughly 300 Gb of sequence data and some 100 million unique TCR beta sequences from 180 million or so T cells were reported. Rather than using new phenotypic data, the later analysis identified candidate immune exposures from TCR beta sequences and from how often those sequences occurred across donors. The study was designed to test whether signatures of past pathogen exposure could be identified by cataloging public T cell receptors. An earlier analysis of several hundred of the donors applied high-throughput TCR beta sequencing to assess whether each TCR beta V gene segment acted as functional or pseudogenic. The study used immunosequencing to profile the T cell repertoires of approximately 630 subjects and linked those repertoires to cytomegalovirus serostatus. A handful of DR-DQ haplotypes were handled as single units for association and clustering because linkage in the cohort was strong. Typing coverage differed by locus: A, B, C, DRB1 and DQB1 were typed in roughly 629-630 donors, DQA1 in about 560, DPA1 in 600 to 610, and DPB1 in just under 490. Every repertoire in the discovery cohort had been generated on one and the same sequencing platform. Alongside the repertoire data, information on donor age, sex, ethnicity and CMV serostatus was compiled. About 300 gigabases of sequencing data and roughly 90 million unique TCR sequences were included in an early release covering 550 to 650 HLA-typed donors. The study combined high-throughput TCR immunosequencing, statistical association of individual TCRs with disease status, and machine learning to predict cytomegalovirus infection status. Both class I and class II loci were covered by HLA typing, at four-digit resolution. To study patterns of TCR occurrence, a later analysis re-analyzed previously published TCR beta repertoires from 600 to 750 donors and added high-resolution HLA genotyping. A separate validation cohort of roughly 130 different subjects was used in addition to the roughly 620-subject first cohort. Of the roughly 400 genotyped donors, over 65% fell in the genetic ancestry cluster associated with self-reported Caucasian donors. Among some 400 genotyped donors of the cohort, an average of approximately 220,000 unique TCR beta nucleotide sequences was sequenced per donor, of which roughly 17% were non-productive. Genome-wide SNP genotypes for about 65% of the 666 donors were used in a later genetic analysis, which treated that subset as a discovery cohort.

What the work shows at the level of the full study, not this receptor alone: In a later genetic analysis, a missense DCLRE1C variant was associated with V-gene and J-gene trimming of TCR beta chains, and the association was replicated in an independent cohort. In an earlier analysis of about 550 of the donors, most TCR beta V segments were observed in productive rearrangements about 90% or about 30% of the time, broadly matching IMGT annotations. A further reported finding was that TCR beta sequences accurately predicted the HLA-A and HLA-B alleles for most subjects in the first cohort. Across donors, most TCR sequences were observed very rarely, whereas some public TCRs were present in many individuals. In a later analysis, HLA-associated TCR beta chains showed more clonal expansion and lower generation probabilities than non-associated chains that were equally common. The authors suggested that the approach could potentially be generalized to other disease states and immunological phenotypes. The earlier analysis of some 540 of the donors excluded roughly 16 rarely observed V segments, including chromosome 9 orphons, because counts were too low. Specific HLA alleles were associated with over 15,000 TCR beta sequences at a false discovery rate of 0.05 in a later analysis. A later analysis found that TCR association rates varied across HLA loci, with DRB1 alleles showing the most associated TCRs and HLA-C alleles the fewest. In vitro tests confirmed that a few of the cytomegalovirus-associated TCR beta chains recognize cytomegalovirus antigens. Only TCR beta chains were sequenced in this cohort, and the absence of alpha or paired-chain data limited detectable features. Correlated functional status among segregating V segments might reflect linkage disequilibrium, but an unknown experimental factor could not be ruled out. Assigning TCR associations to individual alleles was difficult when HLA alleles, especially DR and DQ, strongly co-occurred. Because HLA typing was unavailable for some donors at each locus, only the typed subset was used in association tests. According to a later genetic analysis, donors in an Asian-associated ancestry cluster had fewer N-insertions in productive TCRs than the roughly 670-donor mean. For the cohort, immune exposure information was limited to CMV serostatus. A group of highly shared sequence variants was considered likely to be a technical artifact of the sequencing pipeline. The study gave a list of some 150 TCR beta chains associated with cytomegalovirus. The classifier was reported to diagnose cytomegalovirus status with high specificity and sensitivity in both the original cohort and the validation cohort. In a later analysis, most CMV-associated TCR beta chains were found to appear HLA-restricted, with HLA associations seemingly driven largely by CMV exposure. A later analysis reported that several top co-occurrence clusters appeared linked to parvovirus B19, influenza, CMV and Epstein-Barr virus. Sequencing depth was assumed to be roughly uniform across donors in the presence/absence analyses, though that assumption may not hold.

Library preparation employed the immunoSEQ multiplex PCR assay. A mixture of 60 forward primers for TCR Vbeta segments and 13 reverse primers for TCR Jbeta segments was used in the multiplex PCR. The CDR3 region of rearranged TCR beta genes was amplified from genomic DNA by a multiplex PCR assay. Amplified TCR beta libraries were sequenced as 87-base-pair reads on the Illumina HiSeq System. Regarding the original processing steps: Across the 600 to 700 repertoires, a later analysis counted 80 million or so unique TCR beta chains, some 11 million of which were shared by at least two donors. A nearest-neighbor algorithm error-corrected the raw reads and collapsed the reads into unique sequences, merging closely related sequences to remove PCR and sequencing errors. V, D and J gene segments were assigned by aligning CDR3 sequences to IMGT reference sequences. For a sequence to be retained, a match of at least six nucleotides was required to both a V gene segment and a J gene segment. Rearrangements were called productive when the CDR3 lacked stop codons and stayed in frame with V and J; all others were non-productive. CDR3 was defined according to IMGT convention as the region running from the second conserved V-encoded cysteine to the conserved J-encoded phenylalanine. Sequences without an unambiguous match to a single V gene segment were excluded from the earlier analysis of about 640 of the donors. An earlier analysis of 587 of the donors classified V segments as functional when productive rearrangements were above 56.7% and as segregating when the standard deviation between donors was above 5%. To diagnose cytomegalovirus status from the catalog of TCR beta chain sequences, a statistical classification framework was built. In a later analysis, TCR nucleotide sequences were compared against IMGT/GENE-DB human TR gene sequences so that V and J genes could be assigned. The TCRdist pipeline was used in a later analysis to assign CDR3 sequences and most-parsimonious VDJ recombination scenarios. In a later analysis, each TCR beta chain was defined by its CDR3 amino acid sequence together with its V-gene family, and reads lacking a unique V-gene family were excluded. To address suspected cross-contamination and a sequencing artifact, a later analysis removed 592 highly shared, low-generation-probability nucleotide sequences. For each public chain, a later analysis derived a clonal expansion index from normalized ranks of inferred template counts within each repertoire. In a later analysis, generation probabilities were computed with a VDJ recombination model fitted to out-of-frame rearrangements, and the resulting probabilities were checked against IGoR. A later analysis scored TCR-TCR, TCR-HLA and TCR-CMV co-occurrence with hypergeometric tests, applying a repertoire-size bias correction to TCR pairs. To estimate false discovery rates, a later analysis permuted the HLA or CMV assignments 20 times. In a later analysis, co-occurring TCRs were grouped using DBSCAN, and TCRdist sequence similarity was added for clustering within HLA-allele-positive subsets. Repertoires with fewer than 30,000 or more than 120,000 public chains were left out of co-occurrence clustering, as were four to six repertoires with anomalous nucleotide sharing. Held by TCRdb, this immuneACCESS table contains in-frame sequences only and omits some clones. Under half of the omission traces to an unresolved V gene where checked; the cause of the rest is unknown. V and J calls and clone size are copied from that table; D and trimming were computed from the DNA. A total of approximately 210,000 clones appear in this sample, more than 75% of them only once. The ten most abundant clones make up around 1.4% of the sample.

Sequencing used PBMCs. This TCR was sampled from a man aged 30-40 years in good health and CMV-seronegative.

The DNA is as follows: TGCAGCGTTGAGAGGTACAGGGGGCTTGACAATGAGCAGTTCTTC. Translated, this gives CSVERYRGLDNEQFF. This sequence uses TRBV29-1 and TRBJ2-1, with 9 central nucleotides matching TRBD1. The CDR3, cysteine through phenylalanine, is 15 amino acids long. Of all the DNA, just the CDR3 is kept, 45 bases in frame from base 1. The junction shows trimming of 3 bases on V and 5 bases on J, and the gene matches do not reach 8 bases of it. Via the germline V gene, CDR1 is SQVTM and CDR2 ANQGSEA.